A single sample is the source of the 11 T cell receptor beta chains below, sequenced in a study of early T cells in non-severe SARS-CoV-2 infection. TCRdb recomputed calls from the 5' RACE reads with MiXCR, one row per CDR3 protein. The table shows tens of thousands of distinct CDR3 sequences, with around 9.1% occurring only once. Sequences were obtained from whole blood. The receptors stem from an adult who was a healthcare worker with PCR-confirmed SARS-CoV-2 infection or an uninfected control (not recorded which).

This clonotype was seen repeatedly, ten times or more. The chain combines TRBV20-1 with TRBJ1-1, with D possibly being TRBD1 (5 bases). The germline CDR1 and CDR2 sequences are DFQATT and SNEGSKA (reference sequence). Deletions cut 3 bases from V and 4 bases from J, with 15 bases between. CDR3 size: 14 residues. The CDR3 reads CSARVSRGITEAFF. CDR3 bases: TGCAGTGCTAGGGTTTCCCGGGGGATCACTGAAGCTTTCTTT.

This clonotype has ten or more counts. The V call is TRBV4-2, the J call TRBJ1-6; D uncertain. The CDR3 sequence is 15 residues long. V gave up 0 bases and J gave up 10 bases, with 13 bases separating them. Germline values: CDR1 LGHNA, CDR2 YNFKEQ. The CDR3 sequence is CASSQEENGRSPLHF. In DNA form, the CDR3 reads TGTGCCAGCAGCCAAGAGGAGAATGGGCGGTCACCCCTCCACTTT.

The chain uses TRBV18 and TRBJ1-1; D unresolved. V shed 3 bases and J shed 11 bases, with 19 bases lying between them. The CDR3 loop spans 14 amino acids. CDR1 and CDR2 (germline): KGHSH, LQKENI. The CDR3 DNA reads as TGTGCCAGCTCACCTACTGGACCTGGGAACGAGGCTTTCTTT. It translates to CASSPTGPGNEAFF.

This clonotype came up a few times. The chain employs TRBV30 and TRBJ1-2; 7 bases agree with TRBD1. The CDR3 loop spans 13 amino acids. V lost 3 bases, J lost 6 bases, and 7 bases stayed unmatched. Germline CDR1 and CDR2: GTSNPN and SVGIG (reference sequence). The CDR3 bases are TGTGCCTGGAGAAGCGTAGGGGGCAATGGCTACACCTTC. Its translation: CAWRSVGGNGYTF.

The chain recombines TRBV10-3 with TRBJ2-3, with 10 bases lining up with TRBD2. V lost 2 bases, J lost 4 bases, and 3 bases stayed unmatched. The germline gives CDR1 ENHRY, CDR2 SYGVKD. The CDR3 totals 15 residues. The CDR3 region is CAISEKRGGPDTQYF. Written as DNA, the CDR3 is TGTGCCATCAGTGAGAAGCGGGGGGGCCCAGATACGCAGTATTTT.

This clonotype has ten or more counts. The chain is built from TRBV5-6 and TRBJ2-7; D is undetermined. The CDR3 is 16 amino acids. The V and J ends lost 1 base and 3 bases respectively, with 17 bases between them. CDR1 is SGHDT and CDR2 is YYEEEE in the germline V gene. The CDR3 loop is CASSLRVVGSYYEQYF. CDR3 in DNA: TGTGCCAGCAGCTTGCGCGTTGTCGGCTCCTACTACGAGCAGTACTTC.

This chain links TRBV3-1 with TRBJ1-5; D unresolved. The CDR3 spans 16 residues. The V gene lost 0 bases and the J gene lost 0 bases, with 9 bases spanning the gap. Germline V CDR1 and CDR2: LGHDT, YNNKEL (reference sequence). CDR3 nucleotide sequence: TGTGCCAGCAGCCAAGATAGCGGCTATAGCAATCAGCCCCAGCATTTT. Translation: CASSQDSGYSNQPQHF. Full variable domain (missing parts from reference TRBV3-1 and TRBJ1-5): DTAVSQTPKYLVTQMGNDKSIKCEQNLGHDTMYWYKQDSKKFLKIMFSYNNKELIINETVPNRFSPKSPDKAHLNLHINSLELGDSAVYFCASSQDSGYSNQPQHFGDGTRLSIL.

V and J are TRBV7-2 and TRBJ2-1; D gene ambiguous. The germline V and J ends were trimmed by 5 bases and 8 bases, with 10 bases remaining between them. CDR3 length: 12 amino acids. Germline CDR1 is SGHTA and CDR2 is FQGNSA. The CDR3 loop reads CASSQNLYEQFF. The CDR3 DNA follows: TGTGCCAGCAGCCAAAATCTCTATGAGCAGTTCTTC.

This clonotype was recorded a few times. V gene TRBV20-1 combines with J gene TRBJ1-6; D ambiguous. Germline V gives CDR1 DFQATT, CDR2 SNEGSKA (reference sequence). V was clipped by 7 bases and J by 8 bases, with 15 bases between them. This CDR3 is built from 13 residues. The CDR3 loop is CSGGGSGHSPLHF. As DNA, the CDR3 is TGCAGTGGGGGAGGTAGTGGGCATTCACCCCTCCACTTT.

This clonotype was counted at least ten times. The chain is built from TRBV3-1 and TRBJ1-6; D remains ambiguous. CDR1 is LGHDT, CDR2 YNNKEL, per germline (reference sequence). Deletions cut 1 base from V and 10 bases from J, with 11 bases between. This CDR3 comprises 14 residues. The CDR3 DNA sequence: TGTGCCAGCAGCCAAGGAGGGAGGAGATCACCCCTCCACTTT. Encoded protein: CASSQGGRRSPLHF.

This clonotype was seen a few times. J is TRBJ1-1 and V is TRBV10-3, with 7 bases fitting TRBD1. CDR3 length: 13 amino acids. From germline, CDR1 is ENHRY and CDR2 SYGVKD. The trim removed 4 bases at V and 4 bases at J, leaving 3 bases unmatched. The CDR3 nucleotides are TGTGCCATCAGTGGACAGGGTAGCACTGAAGCTTTCTTT. This gives the protein CAISGQGSTEAFF.